This T cell receptor beta chain appears in the sequencing data of a study of cytomegalovirus exposure and HLA in healthy donors. Study-wide findings and caveats: It was reported that the classifier diagnosed cytomegalovirus status with high specificity and sensitivity in both the original and validation cohorts. Subsequent analysis revealed that first-cohort TCR clusters tended to co-occur in the 120 or so validation repertoires.

Germline V gene sequence: CDR1 SGHAT, CDR2 FQDESV (reference sequence). The CDR3 contains 15 residues. Deletions cut 3 bases from V and 2 bases from J, with 14 bases between. As for this clone: The antigen is unknown.

This table comes from immunoSEQ multiplex PCR, and its TCRdb copy is limited to in-frame clones, with some not included. Of roughly 180,000 clones listed, 86% are singletons. The chain recombines TRBV11-1 with TRBJ2-7, with D perhaps matching TRBD2 (6 bases). This TCR was sampled from a man younger than 40 in good health and CMV-seropositive. The sample consisted of PBMCs. CDR3 sequence: CASSFLGTSTYEQYF. The CDR3 coding sequence is TGTGCCAGCAGCTTTTTGGGGACTTCCACCTACGAGCAGTACTTC.